This T cell receptor beta chain was sequenced during a study of Ad26.COV2.S vaccination and SARS-CoV-2 variants. This clone has just one count. Sequencing was performed with immunoSEQ multiplex PCR; in TCRdb, only in-frame clones are kept and a portion is missing. The sample lists about 280,000 clones; more than 75% were seen once. Treatment here: 15 to 20 received Ad26.COV2.S at low or high dose, single or two shots; roughly five received placebo; per-sample allocation not given. Material that was analyzed had been drawn on day 63 after the first vaccine or placebo injection. The CDR3 is made up of 14 amino acids. The V gene lost 6 bases and the J gene lost 2 bases, with 16 bases spanning the gap. In germline, CDR1 is SQVTM, CDR2 ANQGSEA.

The source is a person between 18 and 60 years old who received the Ad26.COV2.S COVID-19 vaccine or a placebo. V is TRBV29-1 and J is TRBJ1-2; D is perhaps TRBD1 (6 bases). This specimen consisted of peripheral blood, obtained in a trial of Ad26.COV2.S vaccine versus placebo. The CDR3 sequence is CSVEGELRNYGYTF. The CDR3 DNA reads TGCAGCGTGGAGGGGGAGCTTAGGAACTATGGCTACACCTTC.